The rows below give T cell receptor beta chains drawn from one sample of a study of CD8 T cells in Susac syndrome. TCRdb itself ran the immunoSEQ multiplex PCR reads through MiXCR, one entry per CDR3 protein. Of 40,000 to 60,000 distinct CDR3 sequences listed, 85% to 95% are singletons. The sequenced sample was CD8+ T cells from PBMCs. These receptors came from a human donor with multiple sclerosis. Both conserved end residues are part of each CDR3. The order of the fields is clone size, CDR3 length, D gene, V gene, J gene, CDR3 protein, CDR3 DNA. A D gene is named only where the DNA matches it firmly. Rows may omit the clone size; those that give it use once, few, many or a size class.

clone_size: NA; cdr3_length: 12; d_call: NA; v_call: TRBV28; j_call: TRBJ1-5; cdr3_aa: CASSLRGQPQHF; cdr3_nt: TGTGCCAGCAGTTTAAGGGGCCAGCCCCAGCATTTT
clone_size: NA; cdr3_length: 15; d_call: NA; v_call: TRBV4-3; j_call: TRBJ2-2; cdr3_aa: CASSLGTPNTGELFF; cdr3_nt: TGCGCCAGCAGCCTAGGGACACCCAACACCGGGGAGCTGTTTTTT
clone_size: NA; cdr3_length: 12; d_call: NA; v_call: TRBV10-2; j_call: TRBJ2-7; cdr3_aa: CASSDSIYEQYF; cdr3_nt: TGCGCCAGCAGTGACTCTATTTACGAGCAGTACTTC
clone_size: few; cdr3_length: 14; d_call: TRBD1; v_call: TRBV6-2/TRBV6-3; j_call: TRBJ1-5; cdr3_aa: CASGGTGESQPQHF; cdr3_nt: TGTGCCAGCGGGGGAACAGGGGAAAGTCAGCCCCAGCATTTT
clone_size: NA; cdr3_length: 15; d_call: NA; v_call: TRBV6-2/TRBV6-3; j_call: TRBJ2-7; cdr3_aa: CASSYSSQLHYEQYF; cdr3_nt: TGTGCCAGCAGTTACTCCTCCCAGCTACACTACGAGCAGTACTTC
clone_size: NA; cdr3_length: 14; d_call: TRBD1; v_call: TRBV7-9; j_call: TRBJ2-7; cdr3_aa: CASSSRTGGYEQYF; cdr3_nt: TGTGCCAGCAGCTCGCGGACAGGGGGCTACGAGCAGTACTTC
clone_size: NA; cdr3_length: 13; d_call: NA; v_call: TRBV25-1; j_call: TRBJ1-4; cdr3_aa: CASSRNVNDALFF; cdr3_nt: TGTGCCAGCAGCAGGAACGTGAATGACGCACTGTTTTTT
clone_size: once; cdr3_length: 13; d_call: NA; v_call: TRBV27; j_call: TRBJ2-1; cdr3_aa: CASSPLLGIEQFF; cdr3_nt: TGTGCCAGCAGTCCCCTATTAGGAATTGAGCAGTTCTTC
clone_size: NA; cdr3_length: 14; d_call: NA; v_call: TRBV4-1; j_call: TRBJ1-1; cdr3_aa: CASNHLQGRTEAFF; cdr3_nt: TGCGCCAGCAACCACCTCCAGGGAAGGACTGAAGCTTTCTTT
clone_size: NA; cdr3_length: 15; d_call: TRBD1; v_call: TRBV7-3; j_call: TRBJ2-7; cdr3_aa: CASSLTGGSLDEQYF; cdr3_nt: TGTGCCAGCAGCTTAACAGGGGGCTCCCTCGACGAGCAGTACTTC
clone_size: once; cdr3_length: 13; d_call: NA; v_call: TRBV3-1; j_call: TRBJ2-3; cdr3_aa: CASSQDFTDTQYF; cdr3_nt: TGTGCCAGCAGCCAGGACTTCACAGATACGCAGTATTTT
clone_size: NA; cdr3_length: 13; d_call: NA; v_call: TRBV9; j_call: TRBJ2-2; cdr3_aa: CASSVGGTGELFF; cdr3_nt: TGTGCCAGCAGCGTAGGAGGGACCGGGGAGCTGTTTTTT
clone_size: NA; cdr3_length: 15; d_call: NA; v_call: TRBV4-3; j_call: TRBJ2-2; cdr3_aa: CASSQRQEVTGELFF; cdr3_nt: TGCGCCAGCAGCCAACGACAGGAGGTCACCGGGGAGCTGTTTTTT
clone_size: NA; cdr3_length: 13; d_call: NA; v_call: TRBV4-1; j_call: TRBJ2-7; cdr3_aa: CASSQGPTYEQYF; cdr3_nt: TGCGCCAGCAGCCAGGGACCGACCTACGAGCAGTACTTC
clone_size: NA; cdr3_length: 13; d_call: NA; v_call: TRBV5-6; j_call: TRBJ1-2; cdr3_aa: CASSGGLVVFYTF; cdr3_nt: TGTGCCAGCAGCGGAGGGCTCGTCGTTTTCTACACCTTC
clone_size: NA; cdr3_length: 15; d_call: TRBD1; v_call: TRBV19; j_call: TRBJ1-2; cdr3_aa: CASSAGTVINYGYTF; cdr3_nt: TGTGCCAGTAGTGCGGGGACAGTGATAAACTATGGCTACACCTTC
clone_size: NA; cdr3_length: 14; d_call: NA; v_call: TRBV7-8; j_call: TRBJ1-2; cdr3_aa: CASSLGVRGYGYTF; cdr3_nt: TGTGCCAGCAGCCTAGGTGTCCGGGGATATGGCTACACCTTC
clone_size: NA; cdr3_length: 13; d_call: NA; v_call: TRBV12-3/TRBV12-4; j_call: TRBJ2-5; cdr3_aa: CASSPGGIETQYF; cdr3_nt: TGTGCCAGCAGCCCCGGAGGGATCGAGACCCAGTACTTC
clone_size: NA; cdr3_length: 15; d_call: NA; v_call: TRBV6-1; j_call: TRBJ2-7; cdr3_aa: CASSEEAGSFNEQYF; cdr3_nt: TGTGCCAGCAGTGAAGAGGCAGGGTCATTTAACGAGCAGTACTTC
clone_size: NA; cdr3_length: 16; d_call: TRBD2; v_call: TRBV6-1; j_call: TRBJ2-3; cdr3_aa: CASSEGLAGYTDTQYF; cdr3_nt: TGTGCCAGCAGTGAAGGGCTAGCGGGGTACACAGATACGCAGTATTTT
clone_size: NA; cdr3_length: 14; d_call: NA; v_call: TRBV5-4; j_call: TRBJ1-2; cdr3_aa: CASSLDGTNYGYTF; cdr3_nt: TGTGCCAGCAGCTTGGACGGCACTAACTATGGCTACACCTTC
clone_size: once; cdr3_length: 13; d_call: NA; v_call: TRBV4-2; j_call: TRBJ1-2; cdr3_aa: CASSQENLYGYTF; cdr3_nt: TGTGCCAGCAGCCAAGAAAACCTCTATGGCTACACCTTC
clone_size: once; cdr3_length: 15; d_call: NA; v_call: TRBV7-8; j_call: TRBJ1-5; cdr3_aa: CASSSGTLSNQPQHF; cdr3_nt: TGTGCCAGCAGCTCCGGGACTCTCAGCAATCAGCCCCAGCATTTT
clone_size: NA; cdr3_length: 15; d_call: NA; v_call: TRBV27; j_call: TRBJ2-7; cdr3_aa: CASSLTRSGPYEQYF; cdr3_nt: TGTGCCAGCAGTTTAACTCGTTCAGGGCCCTACGAGCAGTACTTC
clone_size: NA; cdr3_length: 14; d_call: NA; v_call: TRBV5-1; j_call: TRBJ2-1; cdr3_aa: CASSLGSSLDEQFF; cdr3_nt: TGCGCCAGCAGCTTGGGTTCCAGTCTGGATGAGCAGTTCTTC
clone_size: NA; cdr3_length: 16; d_call: TRBD2; v_call: TRBV9; j_call: TRBJ2-1; cdr3_aa: CASSGTSGDSYNEQFF; cdr3_nt: TGTGCCAGCAGCGGGACTAGCGGGGACTCCTACAATGAGCAGTTCTTC
clone_size: NA; cdr3_length: 14; d_call: NA; v_call: TRBV4-3; j_call: TRBJ1-2; cdr3_aa: CASSQDGADYGYTF; cdr3_nt: TGCGCCAGCAGCCAAGATGGGGCAGACTATGGCTACACCTTC
clone_size: NA; cdr3_length: 19; d_call: TRBD1; v_call: TRBV12-3/TRBV12-4; j_call: TRBJ1-4; cdr3_aa: CASSSLPGQGASANEKLFF; cdr3_nt: TGTGCCAGCAGTTCCCTTCCGGGACAGGGGGCGAGTGCTAATGAAAAACTGTTTTTT
clone_size: NA; cdr3_length: 12; d_call: NA; v_call: TRBV5-4; j_call: TRBJ1-3; cdr3_aa: CASSYTGNTIYF; cdr3_nt: TGTGCCAGCAGCTACACGGGAAACACCATATATTTT
clone_size: NA; cdr3_length: 13; d_call: NA; v_call: TRBV20-1; j_call: TRBJ1-2; cdr3_aa: CSARDGRDYGYTF; cdr3_nt: TGCAGTGCTAGAGACGGGAGAGACTATGGCTACACCTTC
clone_size: NA; cdr3_length: 18; d_call: NA; v_call: TRBV27; j_call: TRBJ2-7; cdr3_aa: CASSSPPPIGTRGRRQYF; cdr3_nt: TGTGCCAGCAGTTCCCCACCCCCTATCGGGACAAGGGGAAGGCGGCAGTACTTC
clone_size: NA; cdr3_length: 9; d_call: NA; v_call: TRBV15; j_call: TRBJ2-1; cdr3_aa: CATSFEQFF; cdr3_nt: TGTGCCACCAGCTTTGAGCAGTTCTTC
clone_size: once; cdr3_length: 14; d_call: TRBD2; v_call: TRBV6-2/TRBV6-3; j_call: TRBJ2-7; cdr3_aa: CASSYSRGGYEQYF; cdr3_nt: TGTGCCAGCAGTTACTCCCGGGGGGGATACGAGCAGTACTTC
clone_size: NA; cdr3_length: 18; d_call: NA; v_call: TRBV5-1; j_call: TRBJ1-2; cdr3_aa: CASSLGLPYPAHGYGYTF; cdr3_nt: TGCGCCAGCAGCTTGGGGCTCCCCTATCCGGCCCACGGCTATGGCTACACCTTC
clone_size: NA; cdr3_length: 14; d_call: NA; v_call: TRBV28; j_call: TRBJ1-1; cdr3_aa: CASSLGRVNTEAFF; cdr3_nt: TGTGCCAGCAGTTTGGGCAGGGTGAACACTGAAGCTTTCTTT
clone_size: few; cdr3_length: 14; d_call: NA; v_call: TRBV4-2; j_call: TRBJ1-2; cdr3_aa: CASSRPVSGHGYTF; cdr3_nt: TGTGCCAGCAGCCGTCCGGTCTCTGGGCATGGCTACACCTTC
clone_size: NA; cdr3_length: 13; d_call: NA; v_call: TRBV27; j_call: TRBJ1-1; cdr3_aa: CASSLSMGTEAFF; cdr3_nt: TGTGCCAGCAGTTTATCGATGGGGACTGAAGCTTTCTTT
clone_size: NA; cdr3_length: 15; d_call: TRBD1; v_call: TRBV4-1; j_call: TRBJ1-6; cdr3_aa: CASSQDTGGRSPLHF; cdr3_nt: TGCGCCAGCAGCCAAGATACAGGGGGACGTTCACCCCTCCACTTT
clone_size: NA; cdr3_length: 15; d_call: NA; v_call: TRBV3-1; j_call: TRBJ2-3; cdr3_aa: CASSQDGHSTDTQYF; cdr3_nt: TGTGCCAGCAGCCAAGATGGACATAGCACAGATACGCAGTATTTT
clone_size: NA; cdr3_length: 16; d_call: NA; v_call: TRBV20-1; j_call: TRBJ2-7; cdr3_aa: CSAREIGPGSSYEQYF; cdr3_nt: TGCAGTGCTAGAGAGATTGGGCCAGGGAGCTCCTACGAGCAGTACTTC
clone_size: NA; cdr3_length: 14; d_call: TRBD1; v_call: TRBV29-1; j_call: TRBJ2-7; cdr3_aa: CSVDGTGGSYEQYF; cdr3_nt: TGCAGCGTGGACGGGACAGGGGGCTCCTACGAGCAGTACTTC
clone_size: NA; cdr3_length: 15; d_call: NA; v_call: TRBV18; j_call: TRBJ1-1; cdr3_aa: CASSPTGGGATEAFF; cdr3_nt: TGTGCCAGCTCACCAACGGGGGGAGGGGCGACTGAAGCTTTCTTT
clone_size: NA; cdr3_length: 16; d_call: TRBD2; v_call: TRBV20-1; j_call: TRBJ2-5; cdr3_aa: CSANPEGLAVVGTQYF; cdr3_nt: TGCAGTGCTAACCCTGAGGGACTAGCGGTGGTAGGGACCCAGTACTTC
clone_size: NA; cdr3_length: 15; d_call: NA; v_call: TRBV7-9; j_call: TRBJ1-1; cdr3_aa: CASSSDTGWDTEAFF; cdr3_nt: TGTGCCAGCAGCTCTGACACAGGGTGGGACACTGAAGCTTTCTTT
clone_size: NA; cdr3_length: 18; d_call: NA; v_call: TRBV18; j_call: TRBJ2-7; cdr3_aa: CASSPSLGADSYYYEQYF; cdr3_nt: TGTGCCAGCTCACCAAGTTTAGGGGCCGACAGCTACTACTACGAGCAGTACTTC
clone_size: NA; cdr3_length: 15; d_call: NA; v_call: TRBV29-1; j_call: TRBJ2-1; cdr3_aa: CSVEDVRQVTNEQFF; cdr3_nt: TGCAGCGTTGAAGATGTGAGACAGGTGACCAATGAGCAGTTCTTC
clone_size: NA; cdr3_length: 16; d_call: TRBD2; v_call: TRBV4-1; j_call: TRBJ2-1; cdr3_aa: CASSRESGGDRNEQFF; cdr3_nt: TGCGCCAGCAGCCGAGAAAGCGGGGGGGACCGCAATGAGCAGTTCTTC
clone_size: NA; cdr3_length: 13; d_call: NA; v_call: TRBV7-7; j_call: TRBJ2-5; cdr3_aa: CASSSTRLETQYF; cdr3_nt: TGTGCCAGCAGCTCAACTAGGTTAGAGACCCAGTACTTC
clone_size: NA; cdr3_length: 11; d_call: NA; v_call: TRBV27; j_call: TRBJ2-5; cdr3_aa: CASSPGGTQYF; cdr3_nt: TGTGCCAGCAGTCCTGGGGGGACCCAGTACTTC
clone_size: NA; cdr3_length: 17; d_call: TRBD2; v_call: TRBV28; j_call: TRBJ2-7; cdr3_aa: CASSTTSGGFLRDEQYF; cdr3_nt: TGTGCCAGCAGCACAACTAGCGGGGGCTTCCTTCGGGACGAGCAGTACTTC
clone_size: NA; cdr3_length: 16; d_call: TRBD1; v_call: TRBV7-7; j_call: TRBJ2-5; cdr3_aa: CASSLYKGGLQETQYF; cdr3_nt: TGTGCCAGCAGCTTATACAAAGGGGGCTTACAAGAGACCCAGTACTTC
clone_size: NA; cdr3_length: 13; d_call: NA; v_call: TRBV20-1; j_call: TRBJ2-1; cdr3_aa: CSGNLAEYNEQFF; cdr3_nt: TGCAGTGGAAATTTAGCGGAATACAATGAGCAGTTCTTC
clone_size: NA; cdr3_length: 16; d_call: NA; v_call: TRBV2; j_call: TRBJ2-1; cdr3_aa: CASSEALWDPSSEQFF; cdr3_nt: TGTGCCAGCAGTGAAGCGCTTTGGGATCCGTCGTCGGAGCAGTTCTTC
clone_size: NA; cdr3_length: 14; d_call: NA; v_call: TRBV5-1; j_call: TRBJ1-1; cdr3_aa: CASSLTDMNTEAFF; cdr3_nt: TGCGCCAGCAGCTTGACAGATATGAACACTGAAGCTTTCTTT
clone_size: NA; cdr3_length: 14; d_call: TRBD1; v_call: TRBV7-2; j_call: TRBJ1-5; cdr3_aa: CASSSGGRNQPQHF; cdr3_nt: TGTGCCAGCAGCTCAGGGGGGCGCAATCAGCCCCAGCATTTT
clone_size: NA; cdr3_length: 12; d_call: NA; v_call: TRBV4-1; j_call: TRBJ2-5; cdr3_aa: CASSQPPETQYF; cdr3_nt: TGCGCCAGCAGCCAACCTCCGGAGACCCAGTACTTC
clone_size: once; cdr3_length: 14; d_call: TRBD1; v_call: TRBV19; j_call: TRBJ2-1; cdr3_aa: CASTTGSFSYEQFF; cdr3_nt: TGTGCCAGCACGACAGGGAGTTTTAGCTATGAGCAGTTCTTC
clone_size: NA; cdr3_length: 14; d_call: NA; v_call: TRBV5-4; j_call: TRBJ1-1; cdr3_aa: CASSSQGWNTEAFF; cdr3_nt: TGTGCCAGCAGCTCACAGGGTTGGAACACTGAAGCTTTCTTT
clone_size: NA; cdr3_length: 14; d_call: NA; v_call: TRBV7-9; j_call: TRBJ2-7; cdr3_aa: CASTRYEDSYEQYF; cdr3_nt: TGTGCCAGCACCCGTTACGAGGACTCCTACGAGCAGTACTTC